The clone carrying this T cell receptor beta chain was picked up a small number of times. The data were obtained in a study of blood T cells in healthy people across ages. A sample-barcoded 5' primer and a J-beta primer mix were used in a second PCR of roughly 6 to 11 cycles. At least 2.5 million CDR3-containing paired-end reads were obtained per sample. TCRdb reprocessed the 5' RACE reads with MiXCR, giving one entry per CDR3 protein. The sample lists 1.5 million to 2 million distinct CDR3 sequences; about 39% were seen once. In germline, CDR1 is SGHTA, CDR2 FQGNSA. J gave up 9 bases and V 4 bases, and 9 bases lay outside the gene matches. This CDR3 region has 15 residues.

The sequencing sample was made of blood. This chain links TRBV7-2 with TRBJ2-1; 10 bases line up with TRBD2. The sequence came from a human donor in good health. In nucleotides, the CDR3 is TGTGCCAGCAGCTCCAGCGGGGGGGCTAGAATTGAGCAGTTCTTC. It specifies CASSSSGGARIEQFF.